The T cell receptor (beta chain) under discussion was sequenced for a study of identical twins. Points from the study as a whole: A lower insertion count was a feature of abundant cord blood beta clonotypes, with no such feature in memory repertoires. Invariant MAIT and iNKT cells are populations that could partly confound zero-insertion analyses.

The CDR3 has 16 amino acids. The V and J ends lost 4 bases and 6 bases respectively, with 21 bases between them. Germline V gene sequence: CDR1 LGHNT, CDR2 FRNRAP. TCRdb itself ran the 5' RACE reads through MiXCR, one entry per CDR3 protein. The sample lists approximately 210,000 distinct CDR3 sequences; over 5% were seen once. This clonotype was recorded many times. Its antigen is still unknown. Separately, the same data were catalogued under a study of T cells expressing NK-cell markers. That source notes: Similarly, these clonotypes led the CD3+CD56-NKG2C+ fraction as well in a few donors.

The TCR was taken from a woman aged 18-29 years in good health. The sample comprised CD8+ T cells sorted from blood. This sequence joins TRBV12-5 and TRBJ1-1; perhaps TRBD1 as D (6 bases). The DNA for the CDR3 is TGTGCTAGTGGTTCGCCGCGACAGGTCAAAGGAGCTGAAGCTTTCTTT. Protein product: CASGSPRQVKGAEAFF.